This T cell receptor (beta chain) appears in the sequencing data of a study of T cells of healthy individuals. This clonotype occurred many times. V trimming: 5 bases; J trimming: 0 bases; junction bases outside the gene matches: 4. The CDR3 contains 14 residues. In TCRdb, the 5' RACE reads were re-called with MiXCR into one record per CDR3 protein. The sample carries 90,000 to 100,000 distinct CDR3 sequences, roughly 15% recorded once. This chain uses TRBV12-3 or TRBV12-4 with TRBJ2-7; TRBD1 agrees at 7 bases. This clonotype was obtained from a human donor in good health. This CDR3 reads CASSPQGVSYEQYF. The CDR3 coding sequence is TGTGCCAGCAGTCCCCAGGGGGTCTCCTACGAGCAGTACTTC.